The 24 T cell receptor beta chains below all came from one sample that was sequenced in a study of tumor and adjacent non-tumor tissue in lung cancer. A modified ARM-PCR protocol with three rounds of nested PCR amplified TCRbeta. TCRdb reprocessed the multiplex PCR reads via MiXCR and lists one record per CDR3 protein. The sample has fewer than 85,000 distinct CDR3 sequences, roughly 80% seen once. The template was RNA from unsorted bulk tissue. Material for sequencing was lung tumor tissue. All receptors come from a woman in her fifties or sixties with non-small cell lung cancer.

As for this clonotype: At one of its ends the junction is not consistent with the germline gene, which may arise from a read error. The chain couples TRBV4-2 to TRBJ2-7, with TRBD2 identical over 11 bases. Looked up from germline, CDR1 is LGHNA and CDR2 is YNFKEQ. This CDR3 comprises 14 residues. CDR3 region: CANSPDSGRDEQHF. CDR3 DNA sequence: TGTGCCAACAGCCCAGATAGCGGGAGGGACGAGCAGCACTTC.

This clonotype was detected a few times. At one boundary the junction diverges from the germline segment, which might be a read error. This rearrangement joins TRBV29-1 to TRBJ1-2; D is unclear. The CDR3 covers 14 residues. Germline V gene lookup returns CDR1 SQVTM and CDR2 ANQGSEA. The CDR3 DNA reads TGCAGCGTTGGAGAGGATCTTGATTCGAATGGCTACACTTTC. Amino acids: CSVGEDLDSNGYTF.

Concerning this clonotype: At one of its ends the junction is not consistent with the germline gene, which may arise from a read error. The rearrangement links TRBV4-2 to TRBJ2-7, with D possibly TRBD1 on 5 matching bases. CDR3 size: 16 residues. From germline, CDR1 is LGHNA and CDR2 YNFKEQ. CDR3 amino acids: CASRHAVGAVPYEQYF. The CDR3 DNA is TGTGCCAGCCGCCATGCGGTAGGGGCGGTCCCCTACGAGCAGTACTTC.

This clonotype was recorded many times. This may come from a read error, since a much larger clone is one base off. This chain connects TRBV6-1 to TRBJ2-2; 10 bases fit TRBD2. This CDR3 region has 14 residues. With 5 bases clipped from V and 6 bases from J, the junction kept 3 bases outside the gene matches. Germline CDR1 and CDR2: MNHNS and SASEGT. The CDR3 loop is CASSLAGDAGELFF. For the CDR3, the DNA is TGTGCCAGCAGTCTAGCGGGAGACGCCGGGGAGCTGTTTTTT.

V and J are TRBV28 and TRBJ1-6; D is unclear. Germline CDR1 reads MDHEN; CDR2 reads SYDVKM. CDR3 length equals 11 residues. V lost 5 bases and J lost 14, with 10 bases in between. The CDR3 DNA sequence: TGTGCCAGCAGTGTCTGGGAATCCCTCCACTTT. It is translated as CASSVWESLHF.

Many counts were recorded for this clonotype. The gene calls are TRBV20-1 and TRBJ1-2; possible D gene TRBD1, 5 bases. The V end lost 1 base, the J end lost 3 bases, and 24 bases lay between the germline ends. Per the germline V gene, CDR1 is DFQATT and CDR2 is SNEGSKA (reference sequence). The CDR3 has 18 amino acids. CDR3: CSARARVGTGQGYYGYTF. In DNA, the CDR3 is TGCAGTGCTAGAGCAAGGGTAGGCACAGGCCAGGGTTACTATGGCTACACCTTC.

This clonotype occurred many times. The chain links TRBV5-1 to TRBJ2-7, with a possible D match to TRBD1 (5 bases). Germline CDR1 is SGHRS and CDR2 is YFSETQ. The CDR3 sequence is 14 residues long. With 3 bases removed from V and 6 bases from J, the gap between germline ends came to 16 bases. In DNA form, the CDR3 reads TGCGCCAGCAGCTCGCCCAGGGATCCCTCCGAGCAGTACTTC. The encoded protein is CASSSPRDPSEQYF.

Concerning this clonotype: Because the CDR3 is missing its conserved closing phenylalanine or tryptophan, this is likely a read error. This rearrangement joins TRBV5-1 to TRBJ2-6; no reliable D call. CDR1 and CDR2 (germline): SGHRS, YFSETQ. The V gene lost 0 bases and the J gene lost 3 bases, with 13 bases spanning the gap. CDR3 length: 17 amino acids. CDR3 protein: CASSLEQRGIGANVLTS. CDR3 nucleotides: TGCGCCAGCAGCTTGGAGCAGCGTGGGATTGGGGCCAACGTCCTGACTTCC.

This clonotype was seen ten or more times. CDR3 sequence (DNA): TGTGCCAGCAGCCAAGCGGGGGGCGGCATCCAAGAGACCCAGTACTTC. The encoded protein is CASSQAGGGIQETQYF. This chain links TRBV14 with TRBJ2-5; maybe TRBD2 (7 bases). The CDR3 extends over 16 amino acids. Germline V gives CDR1 SGHDN, CDR2 FVKESK. Trimming pared 1 base from V and 1 base from J, leaving 13 bases between.

In the case of this clonotype: This CDR3 is missing its conserved last phenylalanine or tryptophan, likely due to a read error. The chain is built from TRBV6-1 and TRBJ1-2, with a weak D call TRBD1 (6 bases). This CDR3 has 13 amino acids. Germline V gene sequence: CDR1 MNHNS, CDR2 SASEGT. Trimming removed 9 bases from V and 2 bases from J, with 13 bases in between. The chain's CDR3 is CASRNTGNYGYTL. The CDR3 bases are TGTGCCAGTAGGAATACAGGGAACTATGGCTACACCCTC.

This chain uses TRBV7-2 with TRBJ2-2; D may correspond to TRBD1 or TRBD2 (7 bases each). The ends were cut back, 5 bases at V and 7 bases at J, with 14 bases in the middle. The CDR3 extends over 14 amino acids. Germline assignment: CDR1 SGHTA and CDR2 FQGNSA. The CDR3 DNA follows: TGTGCCAGCAGCAGCCAGGGGGGGGACGGGGAGCTGTTTTTT. It is translated as CASSSQGGDGELFF.

Concerning this clonotype itself: At one end the junction does not follow the germline gene, possibly because of a read error. V is TRBV4-2 and J is TRBJ2-1, with TRBD2 matching 9 bases. There are 15 residues in the CDR3. CDR1 is LGHNA and CDR2 is YNFKEQ in the germline V gene. CDR3 coding DNA: TGTGCCTGCAGCCAAGACGCGGGGGGGCCCAATGAGCAGTTCTTC. It specifies CACSQDAGGPNEQFF.

About this clonotype: This clone may be a read error of a much larger clone one base away. The chain joins TRBV28 to TRBJ1-2; D uncertain. In germline, CDR1 is MDHEN, CDR2 SYDVKM. The CDR3 loop spans 14 amino acids. V lost 7 bases and J 6 bases, leaving 18 bases between the germline ends. In DNA form, the CDR3 reads TGTGCCAGCACCCCGATGGCCCGCACGGATGGCTACACCTTC. This encodes CASTPMARTDGYTF.

About this clonotype: One junction end disagrees with the germline gene, perhaps due to a read error. In nucleotides, the CDR3 is TGTGCCAGCAGTATGACATGGGTAGGCTACTCCTTC. Translation: CASSMTWVGYSF. The J gene is TRBJ1-2, the V gene TRBV6-5; no clear D gene. Germline CDR1 and CDR2: MNHEY and SVGAGI. This CDR3 spans 12 amino acids.

On this clonotype: The junction shows a germline mismatch at one end, possibly a read error. The chain links TRBV14 to TRBJ1-2, with unresolved D. CDR3 size: 16 residues. From germline, CDR1 is SGHDN and CDR2 FVKESK. The CDR3 DNA sequence: TGTGCCAGCAGCCACTACTCAAAGACTTCTAACTATGGCTACATCTTC. Translation gives CASSHYSKTSNYGYIF.

The J gene is TRBJ2-1, the V gene TRBV4-1, with TRBD2 identical over 8 bases. CDR1 is MGHRA, CDR2 YSYEKL, per germline. This CDR3 contains 15 residues. Trimming removed 5 bases from V and 6 bases from J; junction bases left unmatched: 9. DNA for the CDR3: TGCGCCAGCAGCTCCGAGCGGGGGCGCTCCAATGAGCAGTTCTTC. Residues: CASSSERGRSNEQFF.

A note on this clonotype: A read error is possible here, since a much larger clone lies one base away. The chain carries TRBV28 and TRBJ1-6; 9 bases agree with TRBD1. The ends lost 7 bases at V and 7 bases at J; junction bases unmatched: 8. The CDR3 loop spans 15 amino acids. CDR1 is MDHEN and CDR2 is SYDVKM in the germline V gene. The CDR3 nucleotides read TGTGCCAGCACTTCCTCCGGGACAGGGAATTCACCCCTCCACTTT. Translated: CASTSSGTGNSPLHF.

This clonotype appeared a single time. The conserved phenylalanine or tryptophan normally closing the CDR3 is absent here, so this likely arose from a read error. The CDR3 sequence: CASNSLGSYNEQFL. Here the CDR3 DNA reads TGTGCCAGCAATTCCCTAGGTTCCTACAATGAGCAGTTCCTC. This chain uses TRBV12-3 or TRBV12-4 with TRBJ2-1; no firm D call. Trimming shortened V by 7 bases and J by 1 base, and 11 bases separated the two germline ends. This CDR3 comprises 14 residues.

The chain combines TRBV5-5 with TRBJ2-7, with TRBD1 matching 7 bases. The CDR3 length is 15 residues. The V segment lost 4 bases and the J segment 4 bases; nucleotides outside the gene matches: 11. CDR1 is SGHKS and CDR2 is YYEKEE in the germline V gene (reference sequence). CDR3: CASSLSVQGNYEQYF. The CDR3 DNA reads as TGTGCCAGCAGCCTGTCGGTACAGGGGAATTACGAGCAGTACTTC. The entire variable domain, with the rest obtained from reference TRBV5-5 and TRBJ2-7, is as follows: DAGVTQSPTHLIKTRGQQVTLRCSPISGHKSVSWYQQVLGQGPQFIFQYYEKEERGRGNFPDRFSARQFPNYSSELNVNALLLGDSALYLCASSLSVQGNYEQYFGPGTRLTVT.

About this clonotype itself: The junction and the germline gene differ at one end; a read error may be behind it. This chain joins TRBV6-5 and TRBJ2-1; 7 bases are shared with TRBD2. The CDR3 sequence is 15 residues long. Germline lookup yields CDR1 MNHEY and CDR2 SVGAGI. As DNA, the CDR3 is TGTACCAGAACCTCCTCGGGACTACCTTACAATGAGCAGTTCTTC. Translation gives CTRTSSGLPYNEQFF.

Note on this clonotype: This may be a read error, as it is one base from a much larger clone. This chain connects TRBV7-8 to TRBJ2-1; 8 nucleotides agree with TRBD2. CDR1 is SGHVS, CDR2 FQNEAQ, per germline. The CDR3 is 17 residues long. V lost 3 bases and J lost 3; bases outside the gene matches: 10. CDR3 residues: CASSLPSRGLGYNEQFF. The CDR3 DNA follows: TGTGCCAGCAGCTTGCCTTCCCGGGGACTAGGCTACAATGAGCAGTTCTTC.

Concerning this clonotype: The conserved phenylalanine or tryptophan is not found at the CDR3 terminus, so this likely reflects a read error. V gene TRBV7-9 combines with J gene TRBJ2-1, with 7 nucleotides matching TRBD2. Looked up from germline, CDR1 is SEHNR and CDR2 is FQNEAQ (reference sequence). The CDR3 is 16 amino acids. The junction had 16 bases not matched to a gene; V was cut back by 10 bases and J by 4 bases. CDR3: CAIILGRTPGYNEQFY. CDR3 bases: TGTGCCATCATCCTCGGGAGGACACCAGGGTACAATGAGCAGTTCTAC.

This clonotype was recorded only once. The germline gene is not matched at one end of the junction; a read error may be the cause. The chain joins TRBV11-2 to TRBJ2-3; D gene unclear. The CDR3 covers 13 residues. Germline V gene lookup returns CDR1 SGHAT and CDR2 FQNNGV. In nucleotides, the CDR3 is TGTACCAGTAGCTTAGATCGGGCAGATACGCGGTATTTT. Its translation: CTSSLDRADTRYF.

This clonotype was counted once. Lacking the conserved final phenylalanine or tryptophan, this CDR3 likely reflects a read error. The chain combines TRBV10-2 with TRBJ2-1, with 11 positions matching TRBD2. The CDR3 totals 18 residues. Germline V CDR1 and CDR2: WSHSY, SAAADI. CDR3 in DNA: TGCGTCAGCAGTGAGTTCCGGGGCGGACTAGCGGGTGGGGACGAGCAGTTCTTA. Residues: CVSSEFRGGLAGGDEQFL.